This T cell receptor (beta chain) was recorded in a study of CD8 T cells in ankylosing spondylitis (dated 2017 in TCRdb). Looking at the study overall: The study set out to find disease-linked TCR variants by profiling T cell receptor beta repertoires in ankylosing spondylitis patients and healthy donors. In total, the full study cohort was made up of some 100 healthy donors and about two dozen ankylosing spondylitis patients. Peripheral blood was sampled, and synovial fluid was additionally collected from ankylosing spondylitis patients. Overall study results and their limits: The disease-linked clones were reported as significantly enriched in matched synovial fluid samples from ankylosing spondylitis patients. The disease-linked clones showed a CD8+ phenotype and occurred at relatively low frequencies in peripheral blood. A TCR beta motif made up of eight or nine highly homologous amino acid variants appeared to be characteristic of blood from ankylosing spondylitis patients. Some of the motif variants had been reported before in the synovial fluid and blood of reactive arthritis patients, a finding that suggests common disease-initiation mechanisms.

The germline V gene sets CDR1 to SGHRS and CDR2 to YFSETQ. From its cysteine to its phenylalanine, the CDR3 spans 13 amino acids. Only the CDR3 DNA stays, 39 bases, in frame from base 1. V lost 4 bases and J lost 7 bases; the stretch between them is 12 bases long. This clonotype was counted a few times. The clone's antigen remains unknown. No much larger clonotype is one base removed from it; base qualities were not supplied. Sequencing used an Illumina HiSeq 2500. TCR beta libraries were prepared by quantitative 5'-RACE with molecular barcodes. Per the authors' processing: A new computational method based on a probabilistic model of VDJ rearrangement was used to identify disease-linked TCR variants. Using fastp trimming at Q25 and MiXCR clonotype assembly, TCRdb reanalyzed the public sequencing data and kept in-frame beta chains. CDR3 protein duplicates are merged, each entry listing the most common genes and DNA. TCRdb's processing, not the authors', yielded these V and J calls. This sample gives approximately 550,000 distinct CDR3 sequences in total; roughly 13% of them show up just once. The ten most abundant clones make up 6.5% to 7% of the sample.

What was sequenced was blood, either unsorted or a sorted T cell fraction (not recorded which). The V and J segments used are TRBV5-1 and TRBJ2-1; TRBD2 is perhaps the D gene, given 5 matching bases. This sequence was found in a male donor with ankylosing spondylitis. CDR3 protein: CASSIWTENEQFF. The DNA sequence is given as TGCGCCAGCAGCATCTGGACTGAAAATGAGCAGTTCTTC. When the CDR3 is completed using the reference TRBV5-1 and TRBJ2-1 genes on either side, the full variable domain is KAGVTQTPRYLIKTRGQQVTLSCSPISGHRSVSWYQQTPGQGLQFLFEYFSETQRNKGNFPGRFSGRQFSNSRSEMNVSTLELGDSALYLCASSIWTENEQFFGPGTRLTVL.